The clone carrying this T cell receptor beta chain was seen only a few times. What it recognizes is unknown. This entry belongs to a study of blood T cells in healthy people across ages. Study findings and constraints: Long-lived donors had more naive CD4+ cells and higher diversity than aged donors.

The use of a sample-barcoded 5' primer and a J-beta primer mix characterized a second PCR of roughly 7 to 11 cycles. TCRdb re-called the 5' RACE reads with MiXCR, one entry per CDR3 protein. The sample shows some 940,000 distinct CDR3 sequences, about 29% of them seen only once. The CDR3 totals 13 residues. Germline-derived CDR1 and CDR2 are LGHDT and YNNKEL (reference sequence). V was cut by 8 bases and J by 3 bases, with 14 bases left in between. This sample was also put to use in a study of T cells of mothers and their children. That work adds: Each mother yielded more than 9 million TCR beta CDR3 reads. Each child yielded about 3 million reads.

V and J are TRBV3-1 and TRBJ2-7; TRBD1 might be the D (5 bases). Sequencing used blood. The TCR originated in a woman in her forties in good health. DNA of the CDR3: TGTGCCAGCGGAACAGGCCACCGCTACGAGCAGTACTTC. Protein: CASGTGHRYEQYF.